This T cell receptor (beta chain) was profiled in a study of blood T cell repertoires in COVID-19. Study background: Specimens from acute and convalescent COVID-19 originated in the United States, Italy and Spain. PBMCs, B-cell-depleted T cells, or T cells provided the cDNA or gDNA that made up the material.

Sequenced by immunoSEQ multiplex PCR; TCRdb stores in-frame clones only, minus some. The table has about 240,000 clones, about 84% seen once; the top ten hold about 12%. From germline, CDR1 is SNHLY and CDR2 FYNNEI. This CDR3 region has 15 residues. With 6 bases clipped from V and 0 bases from J, the junction kept 2 bases outside the gene matches. This sequence was found in an older man with acute or convalescent COVID-19. Material: peripheral blood. The V call is TRBV2, the J call TRBJ1-5, with 10 nucleotides matching TRBD1. CDR3 sequence reads: CASSDRGLSNQPQHF. Written as DNA, the CDR3 is TGTGCCAGCAGCGACAGGGGGCTTAGCAATCAGCCCCAGCATTTT.